This is a list of T cell receptor beta chains from one sample in a study of blood T cell repertoires in COVID-19. Repertoires were generated with immunoSEQ multiplex PCR, while TCRdb's copy carries only in-frame clones and drops some. Of some 130,000 clones listed, more than 75% are singletons. Sequenced: peripheral blood. The receptors originated from a man aged 60 to 75 with COVID-19, enrolled during active disease. Each CDR3 is given with its conserved first and last residue. Each record gives: CDR3 DNA, CDR3 protein, J gene, V gene, clone size, D gene, CDR3 length. The D gene is left open where the match is weak. Clone size is stated in some rows and not others, as once, few, many or a class when expanded.

CDR3nt: TGTGCCAGCAGCCAATCACTAGCGGGAGGGCCCAGCGAGCAGTACTTC; CDR3aa: CASSQSLAGGPSEQYF; j_gene: TRBJ2-7; v_gene: TRBV3-1/TRBV3-2; abundance: .; d_gene: TRBD2; len: 16
CDR3nt: TGCGCCACCGCCGGGACAGTCTACACCGGGGAGCTGTTTTTT; CDR3aa: CATAGTVYTGELFF; j_gene: TRBJ2-2; v_gene: TRBV10-2; abundance: .; d_gene: TRBD1; len: 14
CDR3nt: TGCGCCAGCAGCCTCTTTGGAGGGGAATCCTACGAGCAGTACTTC; CDR3aa: CASSLFGGESYEQYF; j_gene: TRBJ2-7; v_gene: TRBV4-1; abundance: .; d_gene: .; len: 15
CDR3nt: TGTGCCAGCAGCTTAGCACTAGGCGGGGCTTCCTACAATGAGCAGTTCTTC; CDR3aa: CASSLALGGASYNEQFF; j_gene: TRBJ2-1; v_gene: TRBV7-9; abundance: .; d_gene: .; len: 17
CDR3nt: TGTGCCAGCAGCCAAGATTTGGGGGCCTACCAAGAGACCCAGTACTTC; CDR3aa: CASSQDLGAYQETQYF; j_gene: TRBJ2-5; v_gene: TRBV3-1/TRBV3-2; abundance: .; d_gene: .; len: 16
CDR3nt: TGTGCCAGCAGCTTAGGGCCTACAGGGAACCCATACGAGCAGTACTTC; CDR3aa: CASSLGPTGNPYEQYF; j_gene: TRBJ2-7; v_gene: TRBV7-9; abundance: .; d_gene: .; len: 16
CDR3nt: TGTGCCAGCAGCTTAGTTGACGGGACTGGTGGCTACACCTTC; CDR3aa: CASSLVDGTGGYTF; j_gene: TRBJ1-2; v_gene: TRBV11-2; abundance: .; d_gene: .; len: 14
CDR3nt: TGTGCCAGCACCACAGGACTAGCCTCCAATGAGCAGTTCTTC; CDR3aa: CASTTGLASNEQFF; j_gene: TRBJ2-1; v_gene: TRBV6-5; abundance: .; d_gene: TRBD2; len: 14
CDR3nt: TGTGCCAGCAGTTTCCCGACTGGCAGGGAGGGGACTGAAGCTTTCTTT; CDR3aa: CASSFPTGREGTEAFF; j_gene: TRBJ1-1; v_gene: TRBV28; abundance: once; d_gene: .; len: 16
CDR3nt: TGTGCCGGGACAGGGAAGGGCGAGACCCAGTACTTC; CDR3aa: CAGTGKGETQYF; j_gene: TRBJ2-5; v_gene: TRBV21-1; abundance: .; d_gene: .; len: 12
CDR3nt: TGCAGCGGCCTTCTAGGCGAGGGTAGTGGCTACACCTTC; CDR3aa: CSGLLGEGSGYTF; j_gene: TRBJ1-2; v_gene: TRBV29-1; abundance: .; d_gene: .; len: 13
CDR3nt: TGTGCCAGCCTCGACCGGGACTGGGACTCCAATGAGCAGTTCTTC; CDR3aa: CASLDRDWDSNEQFF; j_gene: TRBJ2-1; v_gene: TRBV19; abundance: .; d_gene: .; len: 15
CDR3nt: TGTGCCATCAGCGGGACAGGGGCCTCTCTCCAAGAGACCCAGTACTTC; CDR3aa: CAISGTGASLQETQYF; j_gene: TRBJ2-5; v_gene: TRBV10-3; abundance: once; d_gene: TRBD1; len: 16
CDR3nt: TGTGCCAGTAGTATTCCTGGGGGGAACGAGCAGTTCTTC; CDR3aa: CASSIPGGNEQFF; j_gene: TRBJ2-1; v_gene: TRBV19; abundance: .; d_gene: .; len: 13
CDR3nt: TGTGCCAGCACCCCTTGGACAGGGGGCACCTACGAGCAGTACTTC; CDR3aa: CASTPWTGGTYEQYF; j_gene: TRBJ2-7; v_gene: TRBV6-2/TRBV6-3; abundance: few; d_gene: TRBD1; len: 15
CDR3nt: TGCGCCAGCAGCTTGTCGGGAGGCTCCTACAATGAGCAGTTCTTC; CDR3aa: CASSLSGGSYNEQFF; j_gene: TRBJ2-1; v_gene: TRBV5-1; abundance: .; d_gene: TRBD2; len: 15
CDR3nt: TGTGCCTGGAGTGGGTCCGACTACACAGATACGCAGTATTTT; CDR3aa: CAWSGSDYTDTQYF; j_gene: TRBJ2-3; v_gene: TRBV30; abundance: .; d_gene: .; len: 14
CDR3nt: TGTGCCAGCAGCTACGGGTCCTACAATGAGCAGTTCTTC; CDR3aa: CASSYGSYNEQFF; j_gene: TRBJ2-1; v_gene: TRBV5-4; abundance: .; d_gene: .; len: 13
CDR3nt: TGTGCCAGCAGCCTGGGACTAGCGGGAGAGGATGAGACCCAGTACTTC; CDR3aa: CASSLGLAGEDETQYF; j_gene: TRBJ2-5; v_gene: TRBV7-3; abundance: .; d_gene: TRBD2; len: 16
CDR3nt: TGTGCCAGCAGTTACGGGGGACATAATAATTCACCCCTCCACTTT; CDR3aa: CASSYGGHNNSPLHF; j_gene: TRBJ1-6; v_gene: TRBV6-5; abundance: .; d_gene: .; len: 15
CDR3nt: TGTGCCAGCAGTTTGGGACAAACCCAAGAGACCCAGTACTTC; CDR3aa: CASSLGQTQETQYF; j_gene: TRBJ2-5; v_gene: TRBV6-6; abundance: .; d_gene: .; len: 14
CDR3nt: TGCGCCAGCAGCCAAGTGACATTCAACGAGCAGTACTTC; CDR3aa: CASSQVTFNEQYF; j_gene: TRBJ2-7; v_gene: TRBV4-1; abundance: .; d_gene: .; len: 13
CDR3nt: TGTGCCTGGAGTGTCATAGGGGAACGCCCTGGGGCCAACGTCCTGACTTTC; CDR3aa: CAWSVIGERPGANVLTF; j_gene: TRBJ2-6; v_gene: TRBV30; abundance: once; d_gene: .; len: 17
CDR3nt: TGTGCCAGCAGCCAACTTGGGACTAGCGGGATAGACTACAATGAGCAGTTCTTC; CDR3aa: CASSQLGTSGIDYNEQFF; j_gene: TRBJ2-1; v_gene: TRBV3-1/TRBV3-2; abundance: .; d_gene: TRBD2; len: 18
CDR3nt: TGTGCCAGCAGCTCCAAAGGGACAGGACCCTACGAGCAGTACTTC; CDR3aa: CASSSKGTGPYEQYF; j_gene: TRBJ2-7; v_gene: TRBV5-4; abundance: .; d_gene: TRBD1; len: 15
CDR3nt: TGTGCCAGCAGCTTAGACGGGACAGGGCAAGGCTACACCTTC; CDR3aa: CASSLDGTGQGYTF; j_gene: TRBJ1-2; v_gene: TRBV7-8; abundance: .; d_gene: TRBD1; len: 14
CDR3nt: TGTGCCAGCAGTTTGAGGGGGCGACAGGGCTCCTACAATGAGCAGTTCTTC; CDR3aa: CASSLRGRQGSYNEQFF; j_gene: TRBJ2-1; v_gene: TRBV27; abundance: once; d_gene: TRBD1; len: 17
CDR3nt: TGTGCCAGCAGCCAGGCCTTGATTGGTAACTATGGCTACACCTTC; CDR3aa: CASSQALIGNYGYTF; j_gene: TRBJ1-2; v_gene: TRBV3-1/TRBV3-2; abundance: .; d_gene: .; len: 15
CDR3nt: TGTGCCAGCAGCTTAACCCCGGGGGCCTACGAGCAGTACTTC; CDR3aa: CASSLTPGAYEQYF; j_gene: TRBJ2-7; v_gene: TRBV11-3; abundance: .; d_gene: .; len: 14
CDR3nt: TGTGCCACCAGCAGAGATACAGGGGAGAACTCACCCCTCCACTTT; CDR3aa: CATSRDTGENSPLHF; j_gene: TRBJ1-6; v_gene: TRBV15; abundance: .; d_gene: TRBD1; len: 15
CDR3nt: TGCGCCTCCGGGCCGGGGGAGTCTGGAAACACCATATATTTT; CDR3aa: CASGPGESGNTIYF; j_gene: TRBJ1-3; v_gene: TRBV5-1; abundance: .; d_gene: .; len: 14
CDR3nt: TGTGCCACCAGTGACCGCGAAATATATGAGCAGTTCTTC; CDR3aa: CATSDREIYEQFF; j_gene: TRBJ2-1; v_gene: TRBV24-1; abundance: once; d_gene: .; len: 13
CDR3nt: TGCAGCGCTCGGGACTCTGGAAACACCATATATTTT; CDR3aa: CSARDSGNTIYF; j_gene: TRBJ1-3; v_gene: TRBV29-1; abundance: .; d_gene: .; len: 12
CDR3nt: TGTGCCAGCTCACCGCGGGCATATATAGAGACCCAGTACTTC; CDR3aa: CASSPRAYIETQYF; j_gene: TRBJ2-5; v_gene: TRBV18; abundance: .; d_gene: .; len: 14
CDR3nt: TGTGCCAGCAGCCAGGGGACAGATCCTGAGCAGTTCTTC; CDR3aa: CASSQGTDPEQFF; j_gene: TRBJ2-1; v_gene: TRBV7-2; abundance: .; d_gene: TRBD1; len: 13
CDR3nt: TGTGCCAGCAGCTTCCTCCACGAGCAGTACTTC; CDR3aa: CASSFLHEQYF; j_gene: TRBJ2-7; v_gene: TRBV11-3; abundance: .; d_gene: .; len: 11
CDR3nt: TGTGCCAGCAGTTTTACAGGAGATTACGAGCAGTACTTC; CDR3aa: CASSFTGDYEQYF; j_gene: TRBJ2-7; v_gene: TRBV27; abundance: .; d_gene: .; len: 13